A single sample gave rise to the 24 T cell receptor beta chains below, sequenced in a study of pediatric ulcerative colitis. Data came from immunoSEQ multiplex PCR; TCRdb stores just in-frame clones and leaves some out. The table shows fewer than 25,000 clones, with about two thirds occurring only once. During colonoscopy, one to two rectal pinch biopsies were collected. Sequencing was carried out using gut tissue. The receptors come from a boy under 18 with severe ulcerative colitis.

The chain joins TRBV9 to TRBJ1-2; D possibly corresponds to TRBD1 (5 bases). V lost 3 bases and J lost 3, with 15 bases in between. This CDR3 is 15 amino acids long. Per germline, CDR1 SGDLS and CDR2 YYNGEE. The CDR3 sequence is CASSAGLVGDYGYTF. CDR3 DNA: TGTGCCAGCAGCGCCGGACTGGTGGGGGACTATGGCTACACCTTC.

The chain links TRBV19 to TRBJ2-1; D gene ambiguous. Germline V gives CDR1 LNHDA, CDR2 SQIVND (reference sequence). The CDR3 runs 15 residues. V lost 7 bases and J lost 4, with 17 bases in between. CDR3 region: CASKVGIGNYNEQFF. In DNA form, the CDR3 reads TGTGCCAGTAAAGTAGGGATAGGGAATTACAATGAGCAGTTCTTC.

The sample holds one count of this clone. The chain couples TRBV11-2 to TRBJ2-5; the D gene is possibly TRBD2 (6 bases). The CDR3 is 13 amino acids. Germline CDR1 and CDR2: SGHAT and FQNNGV. Trimming removed 0 bases from V and 5 bases from J, with 7 bases in between. The CDR3 sequence: CASSLEAGETQYF. The CDR3 DNA follows: TGTGCCAGCAGCTTAGAGGCGGGGGAGACCCAGTACTTC. Drawing the rest from reference TRBV11-2 and TRBJ2-5, the complete variable domain is EAGVAQSPRYKIIEKRQSVAFWCNPISGHATLYWYQQILGQGPKLLIQFQNNGVVDDSQLPKDRFSAERLKGVDSTLKIQPAKLEDSAVYLCASSLEAGETQYFGPGTRLLVL.

This chain joins TRBV2 and TRBJ2-1; TRBD1 might be the D (5 bases). Germline CDR1 SNHLY, CDR2 FYNNEI. Trimming left V 6 bases short and J 0 bases short, with 12 bases between. The CDR3 runs 15 residues. DNA of the CDR3: TGTGCCAGCAGCTCTGACAGAGCCTCCTACAATGAGCAGTTCTTC. Translating gives CASSSDRASYNEQFF.

This clone appeared a single time. The chain combines TRBV7-9 with TRBJ2-2; D possibly matches TRBD1 or TRBD2 (5 bases each). In germline, CDR1 is SEHNR, CDR2 FQNEAQ (reference sequence). Between the trimmed V and J ends, which lost 4 bases and 4 bases, there was a span of 13 bases. This CDR3 has 15 residues. This chain's CDR3 is CASSSPGLSTGELFF. As DNA, the CDR3 is TGTGCCAGCAGCTCCCCGGGGCTTAGCACCGGGGAGCTGTTTTTT.

This sequence joins TRBV9 and TRBJ2-5; TRBD2 is a possible D gene (6 bases). CDR3 length equals 16 residues. The germline gives CDR1 SGDLS, CDR2 YYNGEE. V shed 2 bases and J shed 2 bases, with 16 bases lying between them. Here the CDR3 reads CASSVTGLWAQETQYF. In nucleotides, the CDR3 is TGTGCCAGCAGCGTCACTGGACTATGGGCACAAGAGACCCAGTACTTC.

The sample holds a few counts of this clone. V and J are TRBV7-9 and TRBJ1-1; no reliable D call. Germline V gene data show CDR1 as SEHNR and CDR2 as FQNEAQ (reference sequence). The V end lost 5 bases, the J end lost 8 bases, and 12 bases lay between the germline ends. The CDR3 spans 12 residues. The CDR3 protein is CASSLSAAEAFF. CDR3 in DNA: TGTGCCAGCAGCCTGAGTGCCGCCGAAGCTTTCTTT.

This sequence joins TRBV5-1 and TRBJ1-2; no clear D gene. V was cut by 1 base and J by 5 bases, with 12 bases left in between. Per the germline V gene, CDR1 is SGHRS and CDR2 is YFSETQ. This CDR3 has 14 residues. This chain's CDR3 is CASSLLGGDYGYTF. Written as DNA, the CDR3 is TGCGCCAGCAGCTTGTTAGGCGGGGATTATGGCTACACCTTC.

The gene calls are TRBV4-3 and TRBJ1-5; D gene unclear. In germline, CDR1 is LGHNA, CDR2 YSLEER. The CDR3 contains 15 residues. Deletions cut 4 bases from V and 5 bases from J, with 15 bases between. For the CDR3, the DNA is TGCGCCAGCAGCCGAGCTCGGGTCTCTGATCAGCCCCAGCATTTT. Protein: CASSRARVSDQPQHF.

This clone was seen once. Here the CDR3 DNA reads TGTGCCAGCAGCTTGAGTAGTAACACTGAAGCTTTCTTT. Amino acid sequence: CASSLSSNTEAFF. The V and J genes are TRBV13 and TRBJ1-1; D remains ambiguous. The CDR3 has 13 residues. Per the germline V gene, CDR1 is PRHDT and CDR2 is FYEKMQ (reference sequence). Trimming took off 3 bases at V and 2 bases at J, with 7 bases between the two ends.

This sequence joins TRBV7-3 and TRBJ2-6; TRBD1 is a possible D gene (6 bases). The germline CDR1 and CDR2 sequences are SGHTA and FQGTGA. The CDR3 is 17 residues long. Trimming took 5 bases from V and 0 from J, leaving 14 bases between them. CDR3 DNA sequence: TGTGCCAGCAGCGGAAGACAGGTGGGCTCTGGGGCCAACGTCCTGACTTTC. Protein: CASSGRQVGSGANVLTF.

The chain carries TRBV27 and TRBJ1-4, with no clear D. The CDR3 consists of 14 residues. V was trimmed by 6 bases and J by 0 bases, leaving 8 bases between them. Germline-derived CDR1 and CDR2 are MNHEY and SMNVEV (reference sequence). The CDR3, as DNA: TGTGCCAGCAGCTCCAGGACAACTAATGAAAAACTGTTTTTT. Amino acids: CASSSRTTNEKLFF.

The genes are TRBV14 and TRBJ2-3; no firm D call. The CDR3 extends over 13 amino acids. Trimming shortened V by 6 bases and J by 5 bases, and 12 bases separated the two germline ends. Germline V gene lookup returns CDR1 SGHDN and CDR2 FVKESK. The CDR3 bases are TGTGCCAGCAGTTCCGTGAGGCAAGATACGCAGTATTTT. Translating gives CASSSVRQDTQYF.

This chain joins TRBV19 and TRBJ2-5; D remains unclear. This CDR3 has 14 residues. Germline lookup yields CDR1 LNHDA and CDR2 SQIVND (reference sequence). V was clipped by 3 bases and J by 4 bases, with 12 bases between them. This CDR3 is CASSMFGSSETQYF. CDR3 sequence (DNA): TGTGCCAGTAGTATGTTTGGCAGTTCAGAGACCCAGTACTTC.

This chain uses TRBV10-2 with TRBJ2-6; no definite D call. CDR1 is WSHSY, CDR2 SAAADI, per germline. The V and J ends lost 2 bases and 2 bases respectively, with 7 bases between them. The CDR3 totals 15 residues. The CDR3 coding sequence is TGCGCCAGCAGTGAGCGGGTCCCTGGGGCCAACGTCCTGACTTTC. Amino acid sequence: CASSERVPGANVLTF.

The table lists this clone with a count of one. This rearrangement joins TRBV7-9 to TRBJ2-7, with unresolved D. The CDR3 is made up of 16 amino acids. The V gene lost 1 base and the J gene lost 5 bases, with 18 bases spanning the gap. Germline V lookup: CDR1 SEHNR, CDR2 FQNEAQ (reference sequence). Here the CDR3 reads CASSLVGSLLRDEQYF. The CDR3 nucleotides are TGTGCCAGCAGCTTAGTTGGGTCCCTTCTTCGCGACGAGCAGTACTTC.

This clone was observed a handful of times. The chain recombines TRBV6-9 with TRBJ2-4; 8 bases are shared with TRBD2. The CDR3 extends over 14 amino acids. Trimming cost V 7 bases and J 8 bases; bases outside gene matches: 10. Looked up from germline, CDR1 is MNHGY and CDR2 is SVAAGI. The CDR3, as DNA: TGTGCCAGCACCATCGGGGGGGCCGAGGACATTCAGTACTTC. Translating it yields CASTIGGAEDIQYF.

V is TRBV11-2 and J is TRBJ2-7; TRBD2 aligns across 11 bases. With 1 base clipped from V and 2 bases from J, the junction kept 4 bases outside the gene matches. CDR1 is SGHAT, CDR2 FQNNGV, per germline. This CDR3 is built from 16 residues. The CDR3 protein is CASSLAGLAGAYEQYF. In DNA, the CDR3 is TGTGCCAGCAGCTTAGCTGGACTAGCGGGCGCCTACGAGCAGTACTTC.

This clone was seen a single time. The genes are TRBV5-1 and TRBJ1-2, with TRBD1 identical over 9 bases. CDR3 length: 14 amino acids. The ends lost 0 bases at V and 8 bases at J; junction bases unmatched: 5. Germline V CDR1 and CDR2: SGHRS, YFSETQ. In DNA, the CDR3 is TGCGCCAGCAGCTTGGGGCGGACAGGGGAAGGCTACACCTTC. Its translation: CASSLGRTGEGYTF.

On this clone itself: This CDR3 is also generated by other DNA sequences in the sample. The rearrangement uses TRBV6-5 and TRBJ1-6; no definite D call. Trimming cost V 6 bases and J 5 bases, with 8 bases left between them. CDR3 length equals 13 residues. CDR1 and CDR2 (germline): MNHEY, SVGAGI. Written as DNA, the CDR3 is TGTGCCAGCAGACGGACTGATAATTCACCCCTCCACTTT. Translating it yields CASRRTDNSPLHF.

The chain carries TRBV19 and TRBJ1-2, with a weak D call TRBD1 (5 bases). Trimming stripped 7 bases from V and 3 bases from J, with 9 bases between. CDR1 and CDR2 (germline): LNHDA, SQIVND (reference sequence). There are 12 residues in the CDR3. The chain's CDR3 is CASMGTYYGYTF. The CDR3 bases are TGTGCCAGTATGGGGACTTACTATGGCTACACCTTC.

V is TRBV19 and J is TRBJ2-7, with D possibly matching TRBD2 (6 bases). V was trimmed by 4 bases and J by 0 bases, leaving 13 bases between them. The germline gives CDR1 LNHDA, CDR2 SQIVND (reference sequence). This CDR3 contains 15 residues. The CDR3 protein is CASSTGGGRSYEQYF. DNA of the CDR3: TGTGCCAGTAGTACCGGGGGTGGCCGCTCCTACGAGCAGTACTTC.

The V call is TRBV10-1, the J call TRBJ2-3; no firm D call. Trimming pared 3 bases from V and 2 bases from J, leaving 12 bases between. CDR1 and CDR2 from the germline V gene are WNHNN and SYGVQD (reference sequence). The CDR3 totals 15 residues. CDR3 residues: CASSDSYPSTDTQYF. CDR3 DNA sequence: TGCGCCAGCAGTGACTCGTACCCGTCCACAGATACGCAGTATTTT.

This clone was picked up a small number of times. This chain uses TRBV7-9 with TRBJ2-5; the D is unclear. Trimming stripped 8 bases from V and 1 base from J, with 11 bases between. Germline CDR1 is SEHNR and CDR2 is FQNEAQ (reference sequence). The CDR3 consists of 13 residues. The CDR3 region has the DNA TGTGCCAGCGGTCAGGACCTCCAAGAGACCCAGTACTTC. Amino acid sequence: CASGQDLQETQYF.